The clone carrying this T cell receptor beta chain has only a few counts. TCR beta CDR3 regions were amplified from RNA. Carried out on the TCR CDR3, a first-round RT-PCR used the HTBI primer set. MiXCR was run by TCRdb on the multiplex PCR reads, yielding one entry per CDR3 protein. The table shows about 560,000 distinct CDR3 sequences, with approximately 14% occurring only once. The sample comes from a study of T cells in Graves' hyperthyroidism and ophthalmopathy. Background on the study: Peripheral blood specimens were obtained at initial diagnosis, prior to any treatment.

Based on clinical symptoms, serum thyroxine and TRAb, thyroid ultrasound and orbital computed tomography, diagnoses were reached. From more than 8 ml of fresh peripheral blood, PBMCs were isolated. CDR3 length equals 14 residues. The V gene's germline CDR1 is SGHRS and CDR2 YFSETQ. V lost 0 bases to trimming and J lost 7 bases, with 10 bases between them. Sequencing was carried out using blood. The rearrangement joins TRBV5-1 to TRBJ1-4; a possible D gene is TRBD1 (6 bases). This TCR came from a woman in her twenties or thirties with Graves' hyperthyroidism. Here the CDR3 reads CASSLEGGGEKLFF. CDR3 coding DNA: TGCGCCAGCAGCTTGGAGGGGGGCGGTGAAAAACTGTTTTTT.